This T cell receptor beta chain was captured by sequencing in a study of blood T cell repertoires in COVID-19. Study-level background: Some COVID-19 samples were acute and others convalescent; all came from the United States, Italy and Spain.

Assay: immunoSEQ multiplex PCR; the TCRdb copy retains only in-frame clones and omits some. Of roughly 100,000 clones in the sample, around 85% are singletons; the top ten hold around 1.9%. The CDR3 loop spans 15 amino acids. Per the germline V gene, CDR1 is KGHSH and CDR2 is LQKENI. V gave up 3 bases and J gave up 5 bases, with 13 bases separating them. The gene calls are TRBV18 and TRBJ1-4; D perhaps matches TRBD1 (6 bases). Sequencing used peripheral blood. The clonotype comes from a woman aged 65 to 85 with active or convalescent COVID-19. In nucleotides, the CDR3 is TGTGCCAGCTCACCCGGACAGCCGGCCAATGAAAAACTGTTTTTT. The encoded protein is CASSPGQPANEKLFF.